What follows are 18 T cell receptor beta chains derived from one specimen sequenced in a study of technical replicates of blood from a few donors. Only in-frame clones appear in the TCRdb table, and some are missing; sequencing was by immunoSEQ multiplex PCR. The sample yields more than 45,000 clones, 90% to 95% seen once. Material for sequencing was PBMCs. These receptors all stem from a human donor in good health. Some clones in this sample may be carry-over from other donors' samples.

The chain couples TRBV7-2 to TRBJ2-7, with 9 bases identical to TRBD2. The J segment lost 3 bases and the V segment lost 5 bases, leaving 5 bases of the junction unmatched. Germline V gene lookup returns CDR1 SGHTA and CDR2 FQGNSA. CDR3 length equals 14 residues. The CDR3 nucleotides are TGTGCCAGCAGCACTCTAGCGGGGAACTACGAGCAGTACTTC. Amino acids: CASSTLAGNYEQYF.

This chain uses TRBV20-1 with TRBJ2-5; D unclear. Germline V gives CDR1 DFQATT, CDR2 SNEGSKA (reference sequence). There are 10 residues in the CDR3. The germline V and J ends were trimmed by 5 bases and 5 bases, with 6 bases remaining between them. The CDR3 nucleotides are TGCAGTGCTGGCCCCGAGACCCAGTACTTC. It is translated as CSAGPETQYF.

The V call is TRBV6-6, the J call TRBJ2-7; 7 nucleotides agree with TRBD2. V lost 2 bases to trimming and J lost 5 bases; unmatched junction nucleotides: 9. The germline gives CDR1 MNHNY, CDR2 SVGAGI (reference sequence). The CDR3 is made up of 15 amino acids. The CDR3 DNA sequence: TGTGCCAGCAGTTACCAGGGCGGGAGAGGCAACGAGCAGTACTTC. Amino acid sequence: CASSYQGGRGNEQYF.

V is TRBV4-2 and J is TRBJ2-2; 13 nucleotides line up with TRBD2. The CDR3 totals 17 residues. V lost 4 bases, J lost 1 base, and 3 bases stayed unmatched. Germline values: CDR1 LGHNA, CDR2 YNFKEQ. CDR3 DNA sequence: TGTGCCAGCAGCCCGGGACTAGCGGGAAAGAACACCGGGGAGCTGTTTTTT. Its protein is CASSPGLAGKNTGELFF.

The CDR3 spells CASSLAATANTEAFF. CDR3 in DNA: TGTGCCAGCAGCTTAGCGGCGACAGCGAACACTGAAGCTTTCTTT. The V and J genes are TRBV7-2 and TRBJ1-1; a weak D match, TRBD1 (5 bases). Trimming took 0 bases from V and 1 from J, leaving 9 bases between them. Germline V gene lookup returns CDR1 SGHTA and CDR2 FQGNSA. This CDR3 comprises 15 residues.

This clone was picked up one time. This chain joins TRBV4-3 and TRBJ1-4, with D possibly matching TRBD1 (6 bases). Deletions cut 2 bases from V and 4 bases from J, with 11 bases between. This CDR3 comprises 15 residues. Germline V lookup: CDR1 LGHNA, CDR2 YSLEER. The CDR3 nucleotides read TGCGCCAGCAGCCAACGGTCAGGGGTTAATGAAAAACTGTTTTTT. This codes for CASSQRSGVNEKLFF.

This chain connects TRBV30 to TRBJ1-6, with D possibly being TRBD1 (5 bases). Germline V lookup: CDR1 GTSNPN, CDR2 SVGIG (reference sequence). This CDR3 has 13 residues. Trimming shortened V by 3 bases and J by 9 bases, and 12 bases separated the two germline ends. Here the CDR3 DNA reads TGTGCCTGGAGCGTACCAGGGATTTCACCCCTCCACTTT. It specifies CAWSVPGISPLHF. Combining the CDR3 with reference TRBV30 and TRBJ1-6 gives the whole variable domain SQTIHQWPATLVQPVGSPLSLECTVEGTSNPNLYWYRQAAGRGLQLLFYSVGIGQISSEVPQNLSASRPQDRQFILSSKKLLLSDSGFYLCAWSVPGISPLHFGNGTRLTVT.

The chain recombines TRBV13 with TRBJ2-2; 8 nucleotides agree with TRBD2. CDR1 is PRHDT and CDR2 is FYEKMQ in the germline V gene (reference sequence). The CDR3 totals 16 residues. V lost 5 bases to trimming and J lost 6 bases; unmatched junction nucleotides: 11. The CDR3 region has the DNA TGTGCCAGCAGCCTCGGACTAGCAGCTCTCCCCGGGGAGCTGTTTTTT. Amino acids: CASSLGLAALPGELFF.

The rearrangement joins TRBV7-2 to TRBJ2-3, with 8 bases matching TRBD2. V dropped 5 bases and J dropped 10; count of bases not matched to a gene: 11. This CDR3 contains 14 residues. Germline CDR1 and CDR2: SGHTA and FQGNSA. CDR3 nucleotide sequence: TGTGCCAGCAGCGCCGGACTAGCCGAGGGGCCGCAGTATTTT. Its translation is CASSAGLAEGPQYF. The full variable domain, with the rest looked up from reference TRBV7-2 and TRBJ2-3, is GAGVSQSPSNKVTEKGKDVELRCDPISGHTALYWYRQSLGQGLEFLIYFQGNSAPDKSGLPSDRFSAERTGGSVSTLTIQRTQQEDSAVYLCASSAGLAEGPQYFGPGTRLTVL.

The rearrangement uses TRBV7-3 and TRBJ2-3; possibly TRBD2 for D (5 bases). The V gene's germline CDR1 is SGHTA and CDR2 FQGTGA. The V end was cut by 3 bases, the J end by 2 bases, with 9 bases between. CDR3 length: 14 residues. This CDR3 is CASSFGGLTDTQYF. The DNA of the CDR3 is TGTGCCAGCAGCTTTGGCGGGCTCACAGATACGCAGTATTTT.

The CDR3 bases are TGTGCCAGCAGTGAAGTGGGGGGGGGCTACGAGCAGTACTTC. It yields the protein CASSEVGGGYEQYF. V and J are TRBV6-1 and TRBJ2-7; 7 positions agree with TRBD2. The CDR3 is made up of 14 amino acids. The ends lost 1 base at V and 3 bases at J; junction bases unmatched: 3. Germline V gene lookup returns CDR1 MNHNS and CDR2 SASEGT.

The chain uses TRBV12-5 and TRBJ1-1; D remains ambiguous. Germline assignment: CDR1 LGHNT and CDR2 FRNRAP. This CDR3 has 11 residues. Trimming cost V 9 bases and J 4 bases, with 9 bases left between them. CDR3 sequence reads: CARRLCTEAFF. CDR3 sequence (DNA): TGTGCTAGGCGTCTATGCACTGAAGCTTTCTTT. Combining the CDR3 with reference TRBV12-5 and TRBJ1-1 gives the whole variable domain DARVTQTPRHKVTEMGQEVTMRCQPILGHNTVFWYRQTMMQGLELLAYFRNRAPLDDSGMPKDRFSAEMPDATLATLKIQPSEPRDSAVYFCARRLCTEAFFGQGTRLTVV.

The V and J genes are TRBV5-6 and TRBJ1-2, with TRBD1 matching over 8 bases. This CDR3 spans 14 amino acids. The germline V gene has CDR1 SGHDT and CDR2 YYEEEE. The V and J ends lost 5 bases and 6 bases, in that order; junction bases with no gene match: 9. CDR3 amino acids: CASSRSDREHGYTF. The CDR3 DNA is TGTGCCAGCAGTCGGTCGGACAGGGAACATGGCTACACCTTC.

This rearrangement joins TRBV19 to TRBJ2-1; TRBD1 agrees at 8 bases. The trim removed 0 bases at V and 2 bases at J, leaving 3 bases unmatched. CDR1 and CDR2 from the germline V gene are LNHDA and SQIVND (reference sequence). This CDR3 spans 16 amino acids. CDR3 region: CASSIEGTGAYNEQFF. CDR3 sequence (DNA): TGTGCCAGTAGTATAGAGGGGACAGGAGCCTACAATGAGCAGTTCTTC.

V usage is TRBV7-2 and J usage is TRBJ2-3, with D perhaps TRBD2 (6 bases). This CDR3 is built from 15 residues. CDR1 SGHTA and CDR2 FQGNSA come from the germline V gene. The V end lost 4 bases, the J end lost 4 bases, and 15 bases lay between the germline ends. The CDR3: CASSWLGAGSDTQYF. The CDR3 DNA reads TGTGCCAGCAGCTGGCTGGGTGCGGGGTCAGATACGCAGTATTTT. Full variable domain (missing parts from reference TRBV7-2 and TRBJ2-3): GAGVSQSPSNKVTEKGKDVELRCDPISGHTALYWYRQSLGQGLEFLIYFQGNSAPDKSGLPSDRFSAERTGGSVSTLTIQRTQQEDSAVYLCASSWLGAGSDTQYFGPGTRLTVL.

This chain joins TRBV7-8 and TRBJ2-2; tentative D call: TRBD1 (6 bases). V lost 2 bases and J 1 base, leaving 14 bases between the germline ends. Germline V CDR1 and CDR2: SGHVS, FQNEAQ. This CDR3 is 17 amino acids long. For the CDR3, the DNA is TGTGCCAGCAGCTTAAGGGGGTCGGCTAAGAACACCGGGGAGCTGTTTTTT. Protein product: CASSLRGSAKNTGELFF.

This chain uses TRBV2 with TRBJ2-1, with D hard to call. This CDR3 has 13 amino acids. V shed 4 bases and J shed 10 bases, with 14 bases lying between them. In germline, CDR1 is SNHLY, CDR2 FYNNEI. The CDR3 protein is CASSGQILGEQFF. The CDR3 bases are TGTGCCAGCAGTGGGCAGATCCTTGGCGAGCAGTTCTTC.

V and J are TRBV6-6 and TRBJ1-2, with D possibly being TRBD1 (6 bases). The V and J ends lost 5 bases and 2 bases respectively, with 15 bases between them. Germline CDR1 is MNHNY and CDR2 is SVGAGI (reference sequence). This CDR3 is built from 15 residues. CDR3 region: CASSPGQNGNYGYTF. In nucleotides, the CDR3 is TGTGCCAGCAGTCCCGGACAGAATGGGAACTATGGCTACACCTTC.